What follows are 26 T cell receptor beta chains derived from one specimen sequenced in a study of graft-versus-host responses after intestinal transplantation. Some clones are missing from TCRdb's copy, which holds only in-frame ones; the method was immunoSEQ multiplex PCR. Among about 99,000 clones listed, more than 75% were seen once. These receptors' targets are unknown. This specimen consisted of unstimulated CD4+ T cells sorted from spleen or lymph node cells, obtained before intestinal transplant. The receptors shown here come from a human donor who received an intestinal transplant.

The chain couples TRBV10-3 to TRBJ2-6, with TRBD2 matching over 9 bases. V shed 2 bases and J 0 bases; nucleotides not matched to a gene: 5. Germline V CDR1 and CDR2: ENHRY, SYGVKD. The CDR3 contains 18 residues. In DNA form, the CDR3 reads TGTGCCATCAGTGAGGCGGGGGGGTTACGCTCTGGGGCCAACGTCCTGACTTTC. Translation: CAISEAGGLRSGANVLTF.

The CDR3 sequence is CSVTPPGRLQETQYF. CDR3 in DNA: TGCAGCGTGACGCCCCCGGGACGTCTTCAAGAGACCCAGTACTTC. The rearrangement joins TRBV29-1 to TRBJ2-5; D tentatively fits TRBD1 or TRBD2 (5 bases each). The length of the CDR3 is 15 residues. The germline V gene has CDR1 SQVTM and CDR2 ANQGSEA. Trimming shortened V by 6 bases and J by 2 bases, and 19 bases separated the two germline ends.

There are a few counts of this clone. The rearrangement uses TRBV25-1 and TRBJ2-1; 11 nucleotides match TRBD2. With 6 bases clipped from V and 4 bases from J, the junction kept 5 bases outside the gene matches. CDR1 and CDR2 (germline): MGHDK, SYGVNS. The CDR3 extends over 15 amino acids. The CDR3 region is CASRVAGGYYNEQFF. In DNA, the CDR3 is TGTGCCAGCAGAGTAGCGGGAGGGTATTACAATGAGCAGTTCTTC.

V usage is TRBV7-2 and J usage is TRBJ2-3, with TRBD2 matching 11 bases. Germline V gene sequence: CDR1 SGHTA, CDR2 FQGNSA. The CDR3 consists of 17 residues. V gave up 3 bases and J gave up 2 bases; unmatched junction bases: 7. The DNA for the CDR3 is TGTGCCAGCAGCTTTTCGCTGACTAGCGGGAACACAGATACGCAGTATTTT. This encodes CASSFSLTSGNTDTQYF.

Remarks on this clone: One end of the junction is discordant with germline, which a read error may explain. The chain has TRBV5-4 and TRBJ2-3, with TRBD1 matching 7 bases. Germline-derived CDR1 and CDR2 are SGHNT and YYREEE (reference sequence). This CDR3 has 14 residues. The CDR3 is CASSLAKGADTQCF. The CDR3, as DNA: TGTGCCAGCAGCTTGGCAAAGGGGGCAGATACGCAGTGTTTT.

J is TRBJ1-2 and V is TRBV18; D gene unclear. Per the germline V gene, CDR1 is KGHSH and CDR2 is LQKENI. The V and J ends lost 6 bases and 8 bases respectively, with 19 bases between them. CDR3 length: 14 amino acids. CDR3 in DNA: TGTGCCAGCTCCCAATCTGAGACTCATGGGGGCTACACCTTC. It is translated as CASSQSETHGGYTF. The whole variable domain, filled in from reference TRBV18 and TRBJ1-2, reads NAGVMQNPRHLVRRRGQEARLRCSPMKGHSHVYWYRQLPEEGLKFMVYLQKENIIDESGMPKERFSAEFPKEGPSILRIQQVVRGDSAAYFCASSQSETHGGYTFGSGTRLTVV.

In regard to this clone: This CDR3 is also generated by other DNA sequences in the sample. The rearrangement uses TRBV19 and TRBJ2-5; 11 bases map to TRBD2. CDR1 is LNHDA and CDR2 is SQIVND in the germline V gene (reference sequence). The ends lost 5 bases at V and 2 bases at J; junction bases unmatched: 7. This CDR3 comprises 16 residues. The CDR3 sequence: CASSARLAGQQETQYF. The CDR3 region has the DNA TGTGCCAGTAGTGCCCGACTAGCGGGACAACAAGAGACCCAGTACTTC.

This chain uses TRBV4-2 with TRBJ2-2, with unresolved D. The germline V gene encodes CDR1 LGHNA and CDR2 YNFKEQ. V dropped 1 base and J dropped 4 bases, with 16 bases sitting between them. This CDR3 region has 17 residues. CDR3 in DNA: TGTGCCAGCAGCCAAGTTTCCCGGACCAAGTCCACCGGGGAGCTGTTTTTT. Translating it yields CASSQVSRTKSTGELFF.

The chain joins TRBV10-3 to TRBJ1-6; TRBD1 might be the D (5 bases). Germline V gives CDR1 ENHRY, CDR2 SYGVKD. This CDR3 spans 18 amino acids. The V end was cut by 0 bases, the J end by 0 bases, with 12 bases between. CDR3 residues: CAISESMGRSSYNSPLHF. CDR3 sequence (DNA): TGTGCCATCAGTGAGTCGATGGGGCGGAGCTCCTATAATTCACCCCTCCACTTT.

This clone was seen a few times. The chain has TRBV5-1 and TRBJ1-1; TRBD1 might be the D (6 bases). The CDR3 length is 14 residues. Germline V gene lookup returns CDR1 SGHRS and CDR2 YFSETQ. V was trimmed by 2 bases and J by 2 bases, leaving 10 bases between them. The CDR3 here is CASSFGGQNTEAFF. The CDR3, as DNA: TGCGCCAGCAGCTTCGGGGGGCAAAACACTGAAGCTTTCTTT.

The rearrangement uses TRBV6-1 and TRBJ2-5, with 8 nucleotides matching TRBD2. The junction had 17 bases not matched to a gene; V was cut back by 4 bases and J by 10 bases. The CDR3 runs to 16 residues. CDR1 and CDR2 from the germline V gene are MNHNS and SASEGT. The CDR3 is CASSVLSGGEKRNQYF. CDR3 sequence (DNA): TGTGCCAGCAGTGTCCTCAGCGGGGGCGAAAAGAGAAACCAGTACTTC.

This sequence joins TRBV6-1 and TRBJ1-6, with D maybe TRBD1 (6 bases). Per the germline V gene, CDR1 is MNHNS and CDR2 is SASEGT. V was clipped by 6 bases and J by 10 bases, with 16 bases between them. There are 14 residues in the CDR3. CDR3 sequence reads: CASSRTGYGSPLHF. CDR3 nucleotide sequence: TGTGCCAGCAGCCGCACAGGGTACGGCTCACCCCTCCACTTT.

This clone was recorded a few times. The V gene is TRBV4-1, the J gene TRBJ1-5, with 9 positions matching TRBD1. The germline V gene has CDR1 MGHRA and CDR2 YSYEKL. This CDR3 spans 17 amino acids. With V trimmed by 4 bases and J by 1 base, 8 bases remained unmatched. The CDR3 sequence is CASSRRGGQGSNQPQHF. The CDR3 nucleotides read TGCGCCAGCAGCCGACGGGGAGGACAGGGGAGCAATCAGCCCCAGCATTTT.

The rearrangement uses TRBV6-1 and TRBJ2-5; TRBD1 is a possible D gene (7 bases). This CDR3 has 13 residues. Trimming pared 5 bases from V and 5 bases from J, leaving 12 bases between. Per germline, CDR1 MNHNS and CDR2 SASEGT. This chain's CDR3 is CASSSTGRETQYF. In nucleotides, the CDR3 is TGTGCCAGCAGTTCGACAGGGAGGGAGACCCAGTACTTC.

CDR3 in amino acids: CSVVRSDYEQYF. In DNA, the CDR3 is TGCAGCGTTGTGCGGTCCGACTACGAGCAGTACTTC. V usage is TRBV29-1 and J usage is TRBJ2-7; D gene uncertain. CDR1 and CDR2 from the germline V gene are SQVTM and ANQGSEA. Trimming took off 4 bases at V and 3 bases at J, with 10 bases between the two ends. CDR3 length equals 12 residues.

This clone came up once. The chain is built from TRBV10-2 and TRBJ2-3; no reliable D call. The CDR3 runs to 14 residues. Per the germline V gene, CDR1 is WSHSY and CDR2 is SAAADI. V lost 3 bases to trimming and J lost 4 bases, with 11 bases between them. CDR3: CASSDTHPADTQYF. CDR3 in DNA: TGCGCCAGCAGTGATACCCATCCCGCAGATACGCAGTATTTT.

The genes are TRBV6-1 and TRBJ2-3; D is possibly TRBD2 (7 bases). This CDR3 comprises 16 residues. Trimming left V 4 bases short and J 4 bases short, with 18 bases between. Germline V CDR1 and CDR2: MNHNS, SASEGT. CDR3 bases: TGTGCCAGCAGTGCCCAGGGGACTATCGCCTCAGATACGCAGTATTTT. Translating gives CASSAQGTIASDTQYF.

The J gene is TRBJ1-2, the V gene TRBV7-9, with TRBD1 matching over 8 bases. J was trimmed by 8 bases and V by 2 bases; bases with no gene match: 10. Looked up from germline, CDR1 is SEHNR and CDR2 is FQNEAQ (reference sequence). There are 15 residues in the CDR3. This chain's CDR3 is CASSLMGNRGDGYTF. CDR3 DNA sequence: TGTGCCAGCAGCTTAATGGGCAACAGGGGGGACGGCTACACCTTC.

The chain joins TRBV7-6 to TRBJ1-6, with 9 bases identical to TRBD1. Looked up from germline, CDR1 is SGHVS and CDR2 is FNYEAQ. Trimming took 4 bases from V and 10 from J; bases not matched to a gene: 8. This CDR3 spans 15 amino acids. This chain's CDR3 is CASSSQGTGLSPLHF. The CDR3 region has the DNA TGTGCCAGCAGCTCCCAAGGGACAGGGCTATCACCCCTCCACTTT.

The rearrangement uses TRBV5-6 and TRBJ1-2; TRBD1 might be the D (6 bases). Between the trimmed V and J ends, which lost 0 bases and 1 base, there was a span of 10 bases. Germline CDR1 is SGHDT and CDR2 is YYEEEE. CDR3 length: 15 residues. CDR3 region: CASSLGGGGNYGYTF. In DNA form, the CDR3 reads TGTGCCAGCAGCTTGGGTGGGGGCGGTAACTATGGCTACACCTTC.

The chain has TRBV5-4 and TRBJ2-7; the D gene is possibly TRBD1 (5 bases). Germline V gene lookup returns CDR1 SGHNT and CDR2 YYREEE (reference sequence). Trimming left V 0 bases short and J 7 bases short, with 8 bases between. The CDR3 totals 12 residues. CDR3: CASSLDTGEQYF. The CDR3 bases are TGTGCCAGCAGCTTGGATACAGGAGAGCAGTACTTC.

The genes are TRBV27 and TRBJ2-1, with D unresolved. V lost 6 bases and J 0 bases, leaving 15 bases between the germline ends. CDR3 length: 16 amino acids. Per the germline V gene, CDR1 is MNHEY and CDR2 is SMNVEV (reference sequence). The CDR3 DNA sequence: TGTGCCAGCAGCCCCATCAAGCAGAGCTCCTACAATGAGCAGTTCTTC. As protein: CASSPIKQSSYNEQFF.

The rearrangement links TRBV27 to TRBJ1-5, with 10 bases aligning to TRBD1. V dropped 6 bases and J dropped 4; count of bases not matched to a gene: 3. The CDR3 contains 14 residues. Germline V gene sequence: CDR1 MNHEY, CDR2 SMNVEV (reference sequence). In DNA, the CDR3 is TGTGCCAGCAGCGGGACAGGGGTGAATCAGCCCCAGCATTTT. Its protein is CASSGTGVNQPQHF.

In the case of this clone: A read error may produce the germline difference seen at one junction end. The chain joins TRBV30 to TRBJ2-5; 11 positions match TRBD2. Germline CDR1 is GTSNPN and CDR2 is SVGIG (reference sequence). This CDR3 is 15 amino acids long. CDR3 residues: CARSSTSGAPETQYF. In DNA form, the CDR3 reads TGTGCCCGGAGCTCGACTAGCGGGGCCCCAGAGACCCAGTACTTC. The full variable domain, rest sourced from reference TRBV30 and TRBJ2-5, is SQTIHQWPATLVQPVGSPLSLECTVEGTSNPNLYWYRQAAGRGLQLLFYSVGIGQISSEVPQNLSASRPQDRQFILSSKKLLLSDSGFYLCARSSTSGAPETQYFGPGTRLLVL.

The chain recombines TRBV7-3 with TRBJ2-1; D possibly corresponds to TRBD2 (7 bases). There are 15 residues in the CDR3. V dropped 2 bases and J dropped 4 bases, with 12 bases sitting between them. The germline gives CDR1 SGHTA, CDR2 FQGTGA. This CDR3 is CASSLSGGLYNEQFF. DNA of the CDR3: TGTGCCAGCAGCTTATCGGGGGGCCTATACAATGAGCAGTTCTTC. The complete variable domain, with remaining parts taken from reference TRBV7-3 and TRBJ2-1, reads GAGVSQTPSNKVTEKGKYVELRCDPISGHTALYWYRQSLGQGPEFLIYFQGTGAADDSGLPNDRFFAVRPEGSVSTLKIQRTERGDSAVYLCASSLSGGLYNEQFFGPGTRLTVL.

V gene TRBV29-1 combines with J gene TRBJ2-2; 8 nucleotides agree with TRBD2. From germline, CDR1 is SQVTM and CDR2 ANQGSEA. V lost 6 bases to trimming and J lost 0 bases; unmatched junction nucleotides: 6. The CDR3 spans 15 residues. Here the CDR3 reads CSVGTSGANTGELFF. The CDR3, as DNA: TGCAGCGTGGGCACTAGCGGCGCGAACACCGGGGAGCTGTTTTTT.